Here is one TCR beta chain with its context. What it binds is unknown. PCR employed 60 Vbeta and 13 Jbeta primers. Method: immunoSEQ multiplex PCR; TCRdb's copy keeps in-frame clones and lacks some. The sample has around 190,000 clones; around 88% are singletons. The data originate from a study of cytomegalovirus exposure and HLA in healthy donors. Study results and caveats: Investigators reported more than 150 TCR beta chains as tied to cytomegalovirus. When analyzed later, a missense DCLRE1C variant was found to be linked to TCR beta V- and J-gene trimming.

This CDR3 has 18 amino acids. Trimming left V 2 bases short and J 10 bases short, with 27 bases between. The V gene's germline CDR1 is SGHDT and CDR2 YYEEEE. The source of this sequence is a woman aged 25-40 years in good health and CMV-seronegative. The gene calls are TRBV5-6 and TRBJ2-2; D might be TRBD1 (6 bases). Sequences were obtained from PBMCs. This chain's CDR3 is CASSFLGYPQGSSAELFF. Written as DNA, the CDR3 is TGTGCCAGCAGCTTTCTCGGGTACCCACAGGGATCTAGTGCGGAGCTGTTTTTT.